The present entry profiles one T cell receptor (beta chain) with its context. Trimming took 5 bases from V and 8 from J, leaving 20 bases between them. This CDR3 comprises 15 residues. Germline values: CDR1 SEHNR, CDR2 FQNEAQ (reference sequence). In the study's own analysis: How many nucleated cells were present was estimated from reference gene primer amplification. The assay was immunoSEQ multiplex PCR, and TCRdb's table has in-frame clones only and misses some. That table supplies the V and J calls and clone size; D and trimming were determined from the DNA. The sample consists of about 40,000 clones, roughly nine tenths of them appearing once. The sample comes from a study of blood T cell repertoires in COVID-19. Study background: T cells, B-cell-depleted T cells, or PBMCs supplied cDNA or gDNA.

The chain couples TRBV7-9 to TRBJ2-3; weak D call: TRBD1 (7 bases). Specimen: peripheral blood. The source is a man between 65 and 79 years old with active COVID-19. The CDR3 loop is CASSPTAGTESTQYF. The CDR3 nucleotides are TGTGCCAGCAGCCCCACCGCGGGGACAGAGAGTACGCAGTATTTT.